The source of this TCR beta chain is a study of cytomegalovirus exposure and HLA in healthy donors. At the level of the study: About 200 million T cells yielded 100 million or so unique TCR beta sequences in earlier analysis.

The CDR3 runs 13 residues. Looked up from germline, CDR1 is KGHSH and CDR2 is LQKENI. The V end was cut by 2 bases, the J end by 7 bases, with 11 bases between. For this clone: Its antigen is undetermined.

A multiplex PCR was run with 60 Vbeta primers and 13 Jbeta primers. Profiled with immunoSEQ multiplex PCR; TCRdb holds only in-frame clones, not every one. Seen here are some 190,000 clones, roughly 77% observed once, and the top ten hold roughly 1.5%. Overall study findings and caveats: Productive rates of about 87% or about 30% were seen for most TCR beta V segments in an earlier analysis. Associated with cytomegalovirus, according to the listing, were about 160 TCR beta chains. With high specificity and sensitivity, the classifier reportedly diagnosed cytomegalovirus status.

The chain is built from TRBV18 and TRBJ2-5, with D perhaps TRBD2 (6 bases). The source material was PBMCs. This receptor was obtained from a woman between 50 and 59 years old in good health and CMV-seronegative. CDR3 DNA sequence: TGTGCCAGCTCACCAGGAGGGGACGGGACCCAGTACTTC. Its translation is CASSPGGDGTQYF.